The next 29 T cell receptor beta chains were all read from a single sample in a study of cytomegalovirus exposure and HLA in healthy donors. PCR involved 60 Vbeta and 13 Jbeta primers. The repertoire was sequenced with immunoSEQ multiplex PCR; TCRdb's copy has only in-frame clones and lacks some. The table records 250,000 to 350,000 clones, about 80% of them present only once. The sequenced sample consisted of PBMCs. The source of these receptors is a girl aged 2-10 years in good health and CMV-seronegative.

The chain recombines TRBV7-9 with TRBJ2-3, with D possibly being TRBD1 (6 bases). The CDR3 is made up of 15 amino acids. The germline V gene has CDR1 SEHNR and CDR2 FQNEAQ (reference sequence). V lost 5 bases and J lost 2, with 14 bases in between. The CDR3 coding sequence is TGTGCCAGCAGCGGGGGCGGCACCACCACAGATACGCAGTATTTT. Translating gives CASSGGGTTTDTQYF.

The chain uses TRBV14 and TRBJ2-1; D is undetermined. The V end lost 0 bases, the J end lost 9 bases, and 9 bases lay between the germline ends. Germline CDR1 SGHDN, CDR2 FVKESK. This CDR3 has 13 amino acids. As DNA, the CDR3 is TGTGCCAGCAGCCAAGAAATTTGGAGTGAGCAGTTCTTC. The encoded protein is CASSQEIWSEQFF. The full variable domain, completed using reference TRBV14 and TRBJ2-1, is EAGVTQFPSHSVIEKGQTVTLRCDPISGHDNLYWYRRVMGKEIKFLLHFVKESKQDESGMPNNRFLAERTGGTYSTLKVQPAELEDSGVYFCASSQEIWSEQFFGPGTRLTVL.

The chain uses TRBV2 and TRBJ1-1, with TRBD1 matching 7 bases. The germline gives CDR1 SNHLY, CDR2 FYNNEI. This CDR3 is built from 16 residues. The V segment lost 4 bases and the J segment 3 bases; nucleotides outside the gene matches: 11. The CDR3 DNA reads TGTGCCAGCAGTGGAACAGGGGTCCCAGGGTACACTGAAGCTTTCTTT. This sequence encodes CASSGTGVPGYTEAFF.

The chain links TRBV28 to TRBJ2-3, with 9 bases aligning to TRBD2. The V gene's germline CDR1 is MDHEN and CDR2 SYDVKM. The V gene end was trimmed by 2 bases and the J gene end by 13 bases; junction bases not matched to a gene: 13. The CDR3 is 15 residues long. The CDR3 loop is CASSLPGGGRALEYF. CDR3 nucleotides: TGTGCCAGCAGTTTACCCGGGGGCGGGAGGGCCTTGGAGTATTTT.

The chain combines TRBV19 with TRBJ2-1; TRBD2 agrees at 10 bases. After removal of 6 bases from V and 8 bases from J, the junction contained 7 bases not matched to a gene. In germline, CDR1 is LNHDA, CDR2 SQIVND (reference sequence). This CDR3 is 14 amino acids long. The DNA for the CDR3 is TGTGCCAGTAGCTCTAGCGGGAGTGTCGATGAGCAGTTCTTC. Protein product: CASSSSGSVDEQFF.

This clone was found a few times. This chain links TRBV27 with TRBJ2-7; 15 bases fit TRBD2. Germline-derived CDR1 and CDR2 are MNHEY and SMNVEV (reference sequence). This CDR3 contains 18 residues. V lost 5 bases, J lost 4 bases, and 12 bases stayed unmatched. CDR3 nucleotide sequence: TGTGCCAGCAGTATCCGGACTAGCGGGAGGGGGGGGATTTACGAGCAGTACTTC. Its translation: CASSIRTSGRGGIYEQYF.

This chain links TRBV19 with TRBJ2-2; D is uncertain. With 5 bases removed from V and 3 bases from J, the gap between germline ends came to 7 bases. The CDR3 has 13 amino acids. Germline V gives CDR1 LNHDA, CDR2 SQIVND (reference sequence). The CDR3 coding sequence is TGTGCCAGTAGTTTATCCCACACCGGGGAGCTGTTTTTT. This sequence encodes CASSLSHTGELFF. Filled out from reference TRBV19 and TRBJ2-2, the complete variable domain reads DGGITQSPKYLFRKEGQNVTLSCEQNLNHDAMYWYRQDPGQGLRLIYYSQIVNDFQKGDIAEGYSVSREKKESFPLTVTSAQKNPTAFYLCASSLSHTGELFFGEGSRLTVL.

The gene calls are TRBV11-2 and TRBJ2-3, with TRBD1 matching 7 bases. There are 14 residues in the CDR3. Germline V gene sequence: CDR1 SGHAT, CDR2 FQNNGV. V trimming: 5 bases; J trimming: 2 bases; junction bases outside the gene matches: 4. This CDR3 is CASSVGTDTDTQYF. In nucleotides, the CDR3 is TGTGCCAGCAGCGTCGGGACAGACACAGATACGCAGTATTTT. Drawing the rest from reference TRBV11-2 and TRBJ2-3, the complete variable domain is EAGVAQSPRYKIIEKRQSVAFWCNPISGHATLYWYQQILGQGPKLLIQFQNNGVVDDSQLPKDRFSAERLKGVDSTLKIQPAKLEDSAVYLCASSVGTDTDTQYFGPGTRLTVL.

The CDR3 is CASSPTREEQFF. For the CDR3, the DNA is TGCGCCAGCAGCCCGACTCGTGAGGAGCAGTTCTTC. This sequence joins TRBV5-1 and TRBJ2-1; D not resolved. In germline, CDR1 is SGHRS, CDR2 YFSETQ. Trimming removed 4 bases at V and 10 bases at J, with 12 bases between. The CDR3 is made up of 12 amino acids.

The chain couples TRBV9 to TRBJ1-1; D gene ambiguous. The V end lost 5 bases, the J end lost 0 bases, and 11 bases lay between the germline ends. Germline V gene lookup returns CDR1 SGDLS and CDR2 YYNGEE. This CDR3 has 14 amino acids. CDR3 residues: CASRLIDMNTEAFF. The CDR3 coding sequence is TGTGCCAGCAGGCTGATAGACATGAACACTGAAGCTTTCTTT.

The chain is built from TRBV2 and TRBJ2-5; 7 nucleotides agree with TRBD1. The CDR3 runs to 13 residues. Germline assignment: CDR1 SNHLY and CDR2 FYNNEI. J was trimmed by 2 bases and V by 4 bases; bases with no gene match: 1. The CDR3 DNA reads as TGTGCCAGCAGTGGGACAGGTCAAGAGACCCAGTACTTC. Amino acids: CASSGTGQETQYF.

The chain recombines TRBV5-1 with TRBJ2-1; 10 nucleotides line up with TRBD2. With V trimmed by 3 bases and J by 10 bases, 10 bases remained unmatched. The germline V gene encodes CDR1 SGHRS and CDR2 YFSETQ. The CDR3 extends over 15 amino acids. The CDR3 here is CASSSLAGEVREQFF. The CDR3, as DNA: TGCGCCAGCAGCTCCCTAGCGGGGGAGGTTCGGGAGCAGTTCTTC.

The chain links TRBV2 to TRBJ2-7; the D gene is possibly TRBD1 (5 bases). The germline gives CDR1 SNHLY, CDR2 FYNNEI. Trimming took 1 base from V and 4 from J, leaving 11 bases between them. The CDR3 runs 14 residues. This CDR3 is CASSEVRVWYEQYF. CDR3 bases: TGTGCCAGCAGTGAAGTCAGGGTGTGGTACGAGCAGTACTTC.

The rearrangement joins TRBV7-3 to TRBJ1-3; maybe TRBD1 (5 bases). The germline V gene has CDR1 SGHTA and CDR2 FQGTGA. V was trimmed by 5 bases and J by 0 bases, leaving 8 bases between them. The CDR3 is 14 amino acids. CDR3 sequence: CASSPGLSGNTIYF. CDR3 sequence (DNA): TGTGCCAGCAGCCCAGGGCTCTCTGGAAACACCATATATTTT. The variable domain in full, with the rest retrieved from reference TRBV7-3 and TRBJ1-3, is GAGVSQTPSNKVTEKGKYVELRCDPISGHTALYWYRQSLGQGPEFLIYFQGTGAADDSGLPNDRFFAVRPEGSVSTLKIQRTERGDSAVYLCASSPGLSGNTIYFGEGSWLTVV.

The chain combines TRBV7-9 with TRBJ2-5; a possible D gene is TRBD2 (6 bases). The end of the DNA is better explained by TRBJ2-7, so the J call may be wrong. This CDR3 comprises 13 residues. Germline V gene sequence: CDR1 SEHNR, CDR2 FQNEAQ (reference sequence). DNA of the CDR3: TGTGCCAGCAGCTTGACTAGTGGGTACGAGCAGTACTTC. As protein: CASSLTSGYEQYF.

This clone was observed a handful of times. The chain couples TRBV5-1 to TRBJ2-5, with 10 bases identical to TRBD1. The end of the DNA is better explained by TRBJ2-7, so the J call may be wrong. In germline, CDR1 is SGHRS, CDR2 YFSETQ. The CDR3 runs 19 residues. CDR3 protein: CASSSPASRQGARTYEQYF. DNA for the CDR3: TGCGCCAGCAGCTCGCCAGCATCCCGACAGGGGGCGAGGACCTACGAGCAGTACTTC.

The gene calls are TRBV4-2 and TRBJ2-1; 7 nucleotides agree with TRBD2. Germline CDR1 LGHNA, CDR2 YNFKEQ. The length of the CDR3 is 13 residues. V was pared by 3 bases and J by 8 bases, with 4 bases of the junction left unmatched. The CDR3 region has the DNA TGTGCCAGCAGCCAGGGGGGGTACTATGAGCAGTTCTTC. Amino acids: CASSQGGYYEQFF.

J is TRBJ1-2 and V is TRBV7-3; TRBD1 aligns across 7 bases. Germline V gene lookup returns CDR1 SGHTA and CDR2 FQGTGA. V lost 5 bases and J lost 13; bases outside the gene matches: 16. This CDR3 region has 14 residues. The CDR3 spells CASSDSGTVRPLTF. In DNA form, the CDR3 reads TGTGCCAGCAGCGATTCCGGGACAGTAAGGCCACTCACCTTC.

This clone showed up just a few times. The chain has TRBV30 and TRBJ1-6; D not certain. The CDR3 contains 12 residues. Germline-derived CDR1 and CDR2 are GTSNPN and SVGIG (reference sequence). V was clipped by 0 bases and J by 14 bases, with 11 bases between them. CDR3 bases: TGTGCCTGGAGTGTTAGCCGTGTGACCCTCCACTTT. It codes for CAWSVSRVTLHF.

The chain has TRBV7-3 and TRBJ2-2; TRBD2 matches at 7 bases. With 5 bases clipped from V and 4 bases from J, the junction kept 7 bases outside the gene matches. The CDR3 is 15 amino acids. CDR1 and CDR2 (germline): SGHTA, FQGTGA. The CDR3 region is CASSPGTTSTGELFF. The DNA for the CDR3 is TGTGCCAGCAGCCCCGGGACTACCTCCACCGGGGAGCTGTTTTTT.

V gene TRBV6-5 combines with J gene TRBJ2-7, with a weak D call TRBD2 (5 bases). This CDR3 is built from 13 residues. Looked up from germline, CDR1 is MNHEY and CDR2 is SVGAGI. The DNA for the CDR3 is TGTGCGGCTCGCAGCGGATACCCCTACGAGCAGTACTTC. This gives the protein CAARSGYPYEQYF.

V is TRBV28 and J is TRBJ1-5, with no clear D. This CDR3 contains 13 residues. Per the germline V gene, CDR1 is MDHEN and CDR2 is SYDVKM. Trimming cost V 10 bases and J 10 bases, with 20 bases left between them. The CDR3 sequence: CANAPSSRDPQHF. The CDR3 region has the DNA TGTGCCAATGCCCCGTCGTCGCGGGATCCCCAGCATTTT.

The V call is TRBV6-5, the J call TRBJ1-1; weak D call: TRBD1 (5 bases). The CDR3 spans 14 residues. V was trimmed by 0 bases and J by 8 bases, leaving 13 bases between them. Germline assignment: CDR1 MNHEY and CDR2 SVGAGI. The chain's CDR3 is CASSYSTVRSEAFF. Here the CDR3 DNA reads TGTGCCAGCAGTTACTCGACAGTTAGGTCGGAAGCTTTCTTT.

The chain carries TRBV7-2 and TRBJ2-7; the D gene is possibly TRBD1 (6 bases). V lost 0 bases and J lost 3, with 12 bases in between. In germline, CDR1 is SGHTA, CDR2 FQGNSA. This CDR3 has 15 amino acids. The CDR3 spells CASSLATTGNYEQYF. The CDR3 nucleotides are TGTGCCAGCAGCTTAGCGACCACAGGGAACTACGAGCAGTACTTC.

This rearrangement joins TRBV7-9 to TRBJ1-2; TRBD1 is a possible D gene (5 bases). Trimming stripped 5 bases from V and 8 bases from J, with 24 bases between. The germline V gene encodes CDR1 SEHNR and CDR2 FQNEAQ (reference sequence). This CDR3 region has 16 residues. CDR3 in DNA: TGTGCCAGCAGCCTAGGGGCTGGGAGACGTATGGGGGGCTACACCTTC. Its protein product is CASSLGAGRRMGGYTF.

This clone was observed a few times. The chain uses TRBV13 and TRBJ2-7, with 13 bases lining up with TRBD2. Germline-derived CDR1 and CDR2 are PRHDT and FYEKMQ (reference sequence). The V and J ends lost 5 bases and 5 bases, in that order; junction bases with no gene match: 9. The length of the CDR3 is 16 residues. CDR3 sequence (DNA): TGTGCCAGCAGCCCCCGGACTAGCGGGGGCGGAAACGAGCAGTACTTC. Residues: CASSPRTSGGGNEQYF.

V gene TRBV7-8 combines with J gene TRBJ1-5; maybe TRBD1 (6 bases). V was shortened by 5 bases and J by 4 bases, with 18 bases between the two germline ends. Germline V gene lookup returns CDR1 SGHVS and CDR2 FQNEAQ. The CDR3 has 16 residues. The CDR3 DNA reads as TGTGCCAGCAGCGGTCCAGGGGAAGGTTGGAATCAGCCCCAGCATTTT. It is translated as CASSGPGEGWNQPQHF.

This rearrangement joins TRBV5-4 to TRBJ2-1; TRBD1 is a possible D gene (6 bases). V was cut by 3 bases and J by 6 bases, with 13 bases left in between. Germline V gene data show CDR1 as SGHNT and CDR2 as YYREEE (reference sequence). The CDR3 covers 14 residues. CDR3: CASSSGQRSNEQFF. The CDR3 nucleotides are TGTGCCAGCAGCTCTGGACAGCGGTCCAATGAGCAGTTCTTC.

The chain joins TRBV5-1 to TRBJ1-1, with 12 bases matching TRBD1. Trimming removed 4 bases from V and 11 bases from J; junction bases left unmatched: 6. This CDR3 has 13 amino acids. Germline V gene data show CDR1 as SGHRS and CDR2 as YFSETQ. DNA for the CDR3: TGCGCCAGCAGCCTGGGACAGGGGGCGCAGGCTTTCTTT. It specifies CASSLGQGAQAFF.